Reported below is one T cell receptor (beta chain). Antigen: not known. This entry comes from a study of cytomegalovirus exposure and HLA in healthy donors. Findings of the study overall: CMV antigen specificity was confirmed in vitro for a few CMV-associated chains. The tendency of first-cohort TCR clusters to co-occur in the roughly 130 validation repertoires emerged from a later analysis. Rarity marked most TCR sequences, yet some public TCRs occurred in many donors.

Per the germline V gene, CDR1 is MNHNS and CDR2 is SASEGT. The CDR3 length is 15 residues. Trimming took off 5 bases at V and 0 bases at J, with 10 bases between the two ends. Profiled with immunoSEQ multiplex PCR; TCRdb holds only in-frame clones, not every one. This sample carries roughly 300,000 clones, about 85% of them seen once, and the ten largest clones take approximately 1%. The chain employs TRBV6-1 and TRBJ2-2; no reliable D call. This TCR was sampled from a woman in her thirties in good health and CMV-seropositive. The specimen sequenced was PBMCs. The CDR3 DNA reads TGTGCCAGCAGTTCCCATGGACCGAACACCGGGGAGCTGTTTTTT. Translation: CASSSHGPNTGELFF.